This TCR beta chain was captured in a study of tumor-infiltrating lymphocytes in localized non-small cell lung cancer. CDR1 GTSNPN and CDR2 SVGIG come from the germline V gene (reference sequence). The CDR3 contains 14 residues. V lost 1 base, J lost 3 bases, and 13 bases lay in between. Clones were read by immunoSEQ multiplex PCR, and TCRdb kept only the in-frame ones, dropping some. The data show under 25,000 clones, just under 70% seen once. Sequenced material: lung tumor tissue. The sequence came from a human donor with non-small cell lung cancer. The chain couples TRBV30 to TRBJ2-7; D not resolved. The CDR3 DNA reads as TGTGCCTGGAGTGAGGGCGGACCCATCTACGAGCAGTACTTC. It encodes CAWSEGGPIYEQYF.